This is a list of T cell receptor beta chains from one sample in a study of T-cell memory formation after mild COVID-19. MiXCR, run by TCRdb on the 5' RACE reads, gives a single entry per CDR3 protein. Of 400,000 to 500,000 distinct CDR3 sequences listed, roughly 18% are singletons. The sequenced sample was PBMCs or a T cell subset sorted from them (not recorded which). These receptors all come from a man between 18 and 29 years old who had mild COVID-19 (a few samples of this study predate the infection). Cell type and time point are not known. CDR3s include the opening cysteine and the closing phenylalanine or tryptophan.

cdr3_aa	v_call	j_call
CASSSGLGSTEAFF	TRBV7-8	TRBJ1-1
CASSVGTVETDTQYF	TRBV9	TRBJ2-3
CASSGGQGDYEQYF	TRBV2	TRBJ2-7
CASGVAGVGEQFF	TRBV28	TRBJ2-1
CASSRDQGADTQYF	TRBV4-1	TRBJ2-3
CASSFTDRGQVNTEAFF	TRBV6-5	TRBJ1-1
CASSRDGQGEAFF	TRBV5-1	TRBJ1-1
CASAPGRADEQFF	TRBV13	TRBJ2-1
CASSVNYEQFF	TRBV7-2	TRBJ2-1
CATSEVNRGPGETQYF	TRBV24-1	TRBJ2-5
CASSQGSNSPLHF	TRBV4-3	TRBJ1-6
CASGEGGGGQETQYF	TRBV6-5	TRBJ2-5
CASRFAPGGGELFF	TRBV4-3	TRBJ2-2
CATSRGYEQFF	TRBV15	TRBJ2-1
CASNGNPGDSNTDTQYF	TRBV28	TRBJ2-3
CASSYWGASTDTQYF	TRBV6-2/TRBV6-3	TRBJ2-3
CASSLTDSGSPLHF	TRBV7-3	TRBJ1-6
CASARTGWLDQPQHF	TRBV19	TRBJ1-5
CASSSKGGGPGSTDTQYF	TRBV7-9	TRBJ2-3
CSATVGTYEQYF	TRBV29-1	TRBJ2-7
CASSPGGANEKLFF	TRBV7-9	TRBJ1-4
CASSEVGWGRETFF	TRBV2	TRBJ1-1
CASSSSMEQFF	TRBV6-5	TRBJ2-1
CASSPRPRAGGSEQYF	TRBV7-9	TRBJ2-7
CASSQTDRRPISPLHF	TRBV3-1	TRBJ1-6
CASRDTPNQPQHF	TRBV6-2/TRBV6-3	TRBJ1-5